A selection of T cell receptor beta chains follows, all from one sample in a study of cytomegalovirus exposure and HLA in healthy donors. The assay was immunoSEQ multiplex PCR, and TCRdb's table has in-frame clones only and misses some. The table shows 50,000 or so clones, with 65% to 80% occurring only once. The sequenced material came from PBMCs. The receptors here all came from a female donor in good health and CMV-seronegative. Each CDR3 is given with its conserved first and last residue. The order of the fields is CDR3 DNA, CDR3 protein, clone size, D gene, V gene, J gene, CDR3 length. The D gene is left open where the match is weak. Size is stated for part of the rows, as once, few or many counts, or as a class when the clone is expanded.

CDR3 DNA: TGTGCCAGCAGCCGCGACAGCGCCTCACCCCTCCACTTT
CDR3 protein: CASSRDSASPLHF
clone size: .
D gene: .
V gene: TRBV7-9
J gene: TRBJ1-6
CDR3 length: 13

CDR3 DNA: TGTGCCAGCAGGTGGGGGGGAACCTACGAGCAGTACTTC
CDR3 protein: CASRWGGTYEQYF
clone size: .
D gene: TRBD2
V gene: TRBV28
J gene: TRBJ2-7
CDR3 length: 13

CDR3 DNA: TGCGCCAGCAGCTTGAGACCTGGAGGAGCAATGAACACTGAAGCTTTCTTT
CDR3 protein: CASSLRPGGAMNTEAFF
clone size: .
D gene: .
V gene: TRBV5-1
J gene: TRBJ1-1
CDR3 length: 17

CDR3 DNA: TGTGCCAGCAGTTTAATTTCAGGGGATAGCAATCAGCCCCAGCATTTT
CDR3 protein: CASSLISGDSNQPQHF
clone size: .
D gene: .
V gene: TRBV28
J gene: TRBJ1-5
CDR3 length: 16

CDR3 DNA: TGTGCCTGGAGTGTAGTCCAGTACGAGCAGTACTTC
CDR3 protein: CAWSVVQYEQYF
clone size: .
D gene: .
V gene: TRBV30
J gene: TRBJ2-7
CDR3 length: 12

CDR3 DNA: TGTGCCAGCAGGACTGGACAGGGGGCACCGGCTGAAGCTTTCTTT
CDR3 protein: CASRTGQGAPAEAFF
clone size: .
D gene: TRBD1
V gene: TRBV6-5
J gene: TRBJ1-1
CDR3 length: 15

CDR3 DNA: TGTGCCAGTAGTACGACAGGGAATGGCTACACCTTC
CDR3 protein: CASSTTGNGYTF
clone size: .
D gene: TRBD1
V gene: TRBV19
J gene: TRBJ1-2
CDR3 length: 12

CDR3 DNA: TGTGCCAGCAGCTTAACCTCAGGGAATGCTAACTATGGCTACACCTTC
CDR3 protein: CASSLTSGNANYGYTF
clone size: .
D gene: .
V gene: TRBV7-9
J gene: TRBJ1-2
CDR3 length: 16

CDR3 DNA: TGTGCCAGCAGTGAAGACAGGGTCTATCAGCCCCAGCATTTT
CDR3 protein: CASSEDRVYQPQHF
clone size: few
D gene: .
V gene: TRBV6-1
J gene: TRBJ1-5
CDR3 length: 14

CDR3 DNA: TGTGCCAGCAGCTTCCACAGGGCCGGGGAGCTGTTTTTT
CDR3 protein: CASSFHRAGELFF
clone size: once
D gene: .
V gene: TRBV9
J gene: TRBJ2-2
CDR3 length: 13

CDR3 DNA: TGTGCAAGTCGCCCGTGCGAGGGGGACAGGGCGAGGCCTAGCACAGATACGCAGTATTTT
CDR3 protein: CASRPCEGDRARPSTDTQYF
clone size: .
D gene: .
V gene: TRBV12-2
J gene: TRBJ2-3
CDR3 length: 20

CDR3 DNA: TGTGCCAGCAGCTTTCGAGACCCGGGTCGGTCGAATGAGCAGTTCTTC
CDR3 protein: CASSFRDPGRSNEQFF
clone size: .
D gene: .
V gene: TRBV7-2
J gene: TRBJ2-1
CDR3 length: 16

CDR3 DNA: TGTGCCAGCAGAAGAAGCGGGAACTACGAGCAGTACTTC
CDR3 protein: CASRRSGNYEQYF
clone size: .
D gene: TRBD2
V gene: TRBV6-5
J gene: TRBJ2-7
CDR3 length: 13

CDR3 DNA: TGTGCCAGCAGCTCAGACAGCGCATTGAACTATGGCTACACCTTC
CDR3 protein: CASSSDSALNYGYTF
clone size: few
D gene: .
V gene: TRBV28
J gene: TRBJ1-2
CDR3 length: 15

CDR3 DNA: TGTGCCAGCAGTCGAACAGGGGTAGGCAATCAGCCCCAGCATTTT
CDR3 protein: CASSRTGVGNQPQHF
clone size: .
D gene: TRBD1
V gene: TRBV28
J gene: TRBJ1-5
CDR3 length: 15

CDR3 DNA: TGTGCCAGCAGCGTAGCCCTCAAGAACTTGAATTCGAACACCGGGGAGCTGTTTTTT
CDR3 protein: CASSVALKNLNSNTGELFF
clone size: .
D gene: .
V gene: TRBV9
J gene: TRBJ2-2
CDR3 length: 19

CDR3 DNA: TGCGCCAGCAGAGTTACGGGGGACGCCCCCGGGGAGCTGTTTTTT
CDR3 protein: CASRVTGDAPGELFF
clone size: .
D gene: .
V gene: TRBV4-1
J gene: TRBJ2-2
CDR3 length: 15

CDR3 DNA: TGTGCCAGCAGGGCTAGCGGGAGGGGCACCGGGGAGCTGTTTTTT
CDR3 protein: CASRASGRGTGELFF
clone size: .
D gene: TRBD2
V gene: TRBV2
J gene: TRBJ2-2
CDR3 length: 15

CDR3 DNA: TGCGCCAGCAGCTTGGGCAGGGAAGGCTCTGGGGCCAACGTCCTGACTTTC
CDR3 protein: CASSLGREGSGANVLTF
clone size: .
D gene: .
V gene: TRBV5-1
J gene: TRBJ2-6
CDR3 length: 17

CDR3 DNA: TGTGCCACCAGCAGAGCAGGAATTAACTACAATGAGCAGTTCTTC
CDR3 protein: CATSRAGINYNEQFF
clone size: .
D gene: .
V gene: TRBV15
J gene: TRBJ2-1
CDR3 length: 15

CDR3 DNA: TGTGCCAGCAGTCTCCTCCAGGGAACCAAAAACATTCAGTACTTC
CDR3 protein: CASSLLQGTKNIQYF
clone size: .
D gene: .
V gene: TRBV6-6
J gene: TRBJ2-4
CDR3 length: 15

CDR3 DNA: TGTGCCAGTAGTATCTCGCCGGGAGGCGCCTACGAGCAGTACTTC
CDR3 protein: CASSISPGGAYEQYF
clone size: .
D gene: TRBD2
V gene: TRBV19
J gene: TRBJ2-7
CDR3 length: 15

CDR3 DNA: TGCGCCAGCAGCCAGTATACCGGGACAGGGAGTGATGAGCAGTACTTC
CDR3 protein: CASSQYTGTGSDEQYF
clone size: few
D gene: TRBD1
V gene: TRBV4-3
J gene: TRBJ2-7
CDR3 length: 16

CDR3 DNA: TGCAGTGCTACCGGGGATACGCAGTATTTT
CDR3 protein: CSATGDTQYF
clone size: .
D gene: .
V gene: TRBV20-1
J gene: TRBJ2-3
CDR3 length: 10

CDR3 DNA: TGTGCCAGCGGGTCCCAGTTGGGCGGGAATTCACCCCTCCACTTT
CDR3 protein: CASGSQLGGNSPLHF
clone size: .
D gene: .
V gene: TRBV4-2
J gene: TRBJ1-6
CDR3 length: 15

CDR3 DNA: TGTGCCAGCAGTTACCGGACCGGGGAAAGTGAAAAACTGTTTTTT
CDR3 protein: CASSYRTGESEKLFF
clone size: .
D gene: .
V gene: TRBV27
J gene: TRBJ1-4
CDR3 length: 15

CDR3 DNA: TGTGCCAGCAGTGAACCCGGGACAGGGCGTTGGTTTGAGGCTGAAGCTTTCTTT
CDR3 protein: CASSEPGTGRWFEAEAFF
clone size: few
D gene: TRBD1
V gene: TRBV6-1
J gene: TRBJ1-1
CDR3 length: 18

CDR3 DNA: TGCGCCAGCAGTCTTGGGAAGGGGATGATGGGCTACACCTTC
CDR3 protein: CASSLGKGMMGYTF
clone size: .
D gene: .
V gene: TRBV23-1
J gene: TRBJ1-2
CDR3 length: 14

CDR3 DNA: TGTGCCAGCAGCGTAGACCCCAGGGCAACTAATGAAAAACTGTTTTTT
CDR3 protein: CASSVDPRATNEKLFF
clone size: .
D gene: .
V gene: TRBV9
J gene: TRBJ1-4
CDR3 length: 16

CDR3 DNA: TGCGCCAGCATACCAGGGCCTAATGAAAAACTGTTTTTT
CDR3 protein: CASIPGPNEKLFF
clone size: .
D gene: .
V gene: TRBV5-1
J gene: TRBJ1-4
CDR3 length: 13

CDR3 DNA: TGTGCCAGCAGCCAAGAGGCCCCTAGCGGTTCTACAGATACGCAGTATTTT
CDR3 protein: CASSQEAPSGSTDTQYF
clone size: .
D gene: TRBD2
V gene: TRBV4-2
J gene: TRBJ2-3
CDR3 length: 17

CDR3 DNA: TGCGCCAGCAGCAAAAGGACAGGGTACTCCTACGAGCAGTACTTC
CDR3 protein: CASSKRTGYSYEQYF
clone size: .
D gene: TRBD1
V gene: TRBV4-3
J gene: TRBJ2-7
CDR3 length: 15

CDR3 DNA: TGTGCCAGCAGTGTACTGGGGGCGGGCTATGGCTACACCTTC
CDR3 protein: CASSVLGAGYGYTF
clone size: .
D gene: .
V gene: TRBV2
J gene: TRBJ1-2
CDR3 length: 14

CDR3 DNA: TGTGCCAGCAGTCCCTTCCTCTCCCCCCTCCACTTT
CDR3 protein: CASSPFLSPLHF
clone size: once
D gene: .
V gene: TRBV6-5
J gene: TRBJ1-6
CDR3 length: 12

CDR3 DNA: TGTGCCAGCAGTGCCGGGCCGGGGAGCACAGATACGCAGTATTTT
CDR3 protein: CASSAGPGSTDTQYF
clone size: few
D gene: .
V gene: TRBV6-4
J gene: TRBJ2-3
CDR3 length: 15

CDR3 DNA: TGTGCCAGCAGTCGGGACAGGGGCTACCCCTGGAACACTGAAGCTTTCTTT
CDR3 protein: CASSRDRGYPWNTEAFF
clone size: .
D gene: TRBD1
V gene: TRBV27
J gene: TRBJ1-1
CDR3 length: 17

CDR3 DNA: TGTGCCAGCAGCGCCCAGCGGGGCTGGGAGCAGTACTTC
CDR3 protein: CASSAQRGWEQYF
clone size: .
D gene: TRBD2
V gene: TRBV9
J gene: TRBJ2-5
CDR3 length: 13

CDR3 DNA: TGTGCCAGCAGTTACGCAGGGGTGAACACTGAAGCTTTCTTT
CDR3 protein: CASSYAGVNTEAFF
clone size: once
D gene: .
V gene: TRBV6-5
J gene: TRBJ1-1
CDR3 length: 14

CDR3 DNA: TGTGCCAGCTCGCCGGAGCCGAGGAATTCACCCCTCCACTTT
CDR3 protein: CASSPEPRNSPLHF
clone size: .
D gene: .
V gene: TRBV18
J gene: TRBJ1-6
CDR3 length: 14

CDR3 DNA: TGTGCCAGCAAGGGGGCCTTCAGGGAGCAGTACTTC
CDR3 protein: CASKGAFREQYF
clone size: .
D gene: TRBD1
V gene: TRBV6-5
J gene: TRBJ2-5
CDR3 length: 12

CDR3 DNA: TGCGCCAGCAGCTTTGCGGCGCAGGGATCCACTGAAGCTTTCTTT
CDR3 protein: CASSFAAQGSTEAFF
clone size: .
D gene: .
V gene: TRBV5-1
J gene: TRBJ1-1
CDR3 length: 15

CDR3 DNA: TGTGCCAGCGGTTTACGGGGTGAAAAACTGTTTTTT
CDR3 protein: CASGLRGEKLFF
clone size: .
D gene: .
V gene: TRBV27
J gene: TRBJ1-4
CDR3 length: 12

CDR3 DNA: TGTGCCAGCAGCGTCGACAGGGGGCCCTATGGCTACACCTTC
CDR3 protein: CASSVDRGPYGYTF
clone size: once
D gene: TRBD1
V gene: TRBV7-2
J gene: TRBJ1-2
CDR3 length: 14

CDR3 DNA: TGTGCCAGCAGCTTGGATTCCGGGGGACGTCCAGATACGCAGTATTTT
CDR3 protein: CASSLDSGGRPDTQYF
clone size: .
D gene: .
V gene: TRBV5-6
J gene: TRBJ2-3
CDR3 length: 16

CDR3 DNA: TGTGCCAGCTCTTGGGGCACCTCGAACACTGAAGCTTTCTTT
CDR3 protein: CASSWGTSNTEAFF
clone size: .
D gene: .
V gene: TRBV9
J gene: TRBJ1-1
CDR3 length: 14

CDR3 DNA: TGTGCCAGCTCACCGAGGGAGCGGAGGCTCCAAGAGACCCAGTACTTC
CDR3 protein: CASSPRERRLQETQYF
clone size: .
D gene: .
V gene: TRBV18
J gene: TRBJ2-5
CDR3 length: 16

CDR3 DNA: TGTGCCAGCAGCTTAGCTAGCGGGAGGACAGCATCCTACAATGAGCAGTTCTTC
CDR3 protein: CASSLASGRTASYNEQFF
clone size: .
D gene: TRBD2
V gene: TRBV13
J gene: TRBJ2-1
CDR3 length: 18

CDR3 DNA: TGTGCCAGCAGTGCCTGGACAGTTTCAAACACTGAAGCTTTCTTT
CDR3 protein: CASSAWTVSNTEAFF
clone size: .
D gene: .
V gene: TRBV6-1
J gene: TRBJ1-1
CDR3 length: 15

CDR3 DNA: TGTGCCAGCAGTTTCTTACTAGCGGGGGGCCTAAATGAGCAGTTCTTC
CDR3 protein: CASSFLLAGGLNEQFF
clone size: .
D gene: TRBD2
V gene: TRBV27
J gene: TRBJ2-1
CDR3 length: 16

CDR3 DNA: TGTGCCAGCAGTCCTATCAGGGGCATGTGGCAGTTCTTC
CDR3 protein: CASSPIRGMWQFF
clone size: .
D gene: .
V gene: TRBV11-2
J gene: TRBJ2-1
CDR3 length: 13

CDR3 DNA: TGCGCCAGCAGCTGGGGGACAGACTACGAGCAGTACTTC
CDR3 protein: CASSWGTDYEQYF
clone size: .
D gene: TRBD1
V gene: TRBV4-1
J gene: TRBJ2-7
CDR3 length: 13

CDR3 DNA: TGTGCCAGCAGCCAACATAGCGGGAGGGTAAACAATGAGCAGTTCTTC
CDR3 protein: CASSQHSGRVNNEQFF
clone size: .
D gene: TRBD2
V gene: TRBV14
J gene: TRBJ2-1
CDR3 length: 16

CDR3 DNA: TGTGCCAGCAGCTTGGCTCTCCCTCAGTACCAAGAGACCCAGTACTTC
CDR3 protein: CASSLALPQYQETQYF
clone size: .
D gene: .
V gene: TRBV5-4
J gene: TRBJ2-5
CDR3 length: 16

CDR3 DNA: TGTGCCAGCAGCAAGGACAGGGGGAGAACTGAAGCTTTCTTT
CDR3 protein: CASSKDRGRTEAFF
clone size: .
D gene: TRBD1
V gene: TRBV9
J gene: TRBJ1-1
CDR3 length: 14

CDR3 DNA: TGTGCCAGCAGCCTTTGGACAGGGCCCCTAGACTATGGCTACACCTTC
CDR3 protein: CASSLWTGPLDYGYTF
clone size: few
D gene: TRBD1
V gene: TRBV13
J gene: TRBJ1-2
CDR3 length: 16

CDR3 DNA: TGCAGCGCGATGACAGGGTATGGAAACACCATATATTTT
CDR3 protein: CSAMTGYGNTIYF
clone size: once
D gene: TRBD1
V gene: TRBV29-1
J gene: TRBJ1-3
CDR3 length: 13

CDR3 DNA: TGTGCCACCAGGGATGGGAATTCACCCCTCCACTTT
CDR3 protein: CATRDGNSPLHF
clone size: .
D gene: .
V gene: TRBV19
J gene: TRBJ1-6
CDR3 length: 12